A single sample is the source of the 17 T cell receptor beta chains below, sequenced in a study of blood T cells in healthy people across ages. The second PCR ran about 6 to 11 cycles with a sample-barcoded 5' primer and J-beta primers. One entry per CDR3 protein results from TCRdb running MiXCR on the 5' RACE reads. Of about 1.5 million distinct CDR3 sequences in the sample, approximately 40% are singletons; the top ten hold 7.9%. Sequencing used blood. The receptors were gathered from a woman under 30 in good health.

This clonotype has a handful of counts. The CDR3 reads CAISESREQYF. CDR3 nucleotide sequence: TGTGCCATCAGTGAGTCCCGCGAGCAGTACTTC. The chain is built from TRBV10-3 and TRBJ2-7; no clear D gene. The CDR3 loop spans 11 amino acids. Trimming shortened V by 0 bases and J by 6 bases, and 3 bases separated the two germline ends. Germline CDR1 reads ENHRY; CDR2 reads SYGVKD.

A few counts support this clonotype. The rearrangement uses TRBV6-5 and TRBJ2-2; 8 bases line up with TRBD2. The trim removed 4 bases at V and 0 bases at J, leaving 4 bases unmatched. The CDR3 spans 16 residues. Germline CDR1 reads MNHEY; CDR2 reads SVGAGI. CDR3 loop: CASSWSGGANTGELFF. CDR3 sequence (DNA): TGTGCCAGCAGTTGGAGCGGGGGCGCGAACACCGGGGAGCTGTTTTTT.

The CDR3 nucleotides are TGCGCCAGCAGCCACCCCGGGACAGAGGGAGGCTACACCTTC. This codes for CASSHPGTEGGYTF. The rearrangement links TRBV4-1 to TRBJ1-2; 7 nucleotides align to TRBD1. Germline V CDR1 and CDR2: MGHRA, YSYEKL. The trim removed 3 bases at V and 8 bases at J, leaving 9 bases unmatched. There are 14 residues in the CDR3.

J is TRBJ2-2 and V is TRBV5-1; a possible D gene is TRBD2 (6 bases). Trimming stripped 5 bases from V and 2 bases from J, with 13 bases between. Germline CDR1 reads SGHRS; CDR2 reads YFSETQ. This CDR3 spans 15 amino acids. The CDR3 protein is CASRPGTHNTGELFF. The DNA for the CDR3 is TGCGCCAGCAGACCCGGGACTCACAACACCGGGGAGCTGTTTTTT.

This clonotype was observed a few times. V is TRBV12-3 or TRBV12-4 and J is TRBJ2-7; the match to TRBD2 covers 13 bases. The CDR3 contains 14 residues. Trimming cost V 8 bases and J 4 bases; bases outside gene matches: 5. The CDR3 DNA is TGTGCCAGCGGACTAGCGGGAGCCGGGTACGAGCAGTACTTC. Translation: CASGLAGAGYEQYF.

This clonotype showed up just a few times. CDR3 DNA: TGTGCCAGCGGGGTAGGGTGGGGCACTGAAGCTTTCTTT. Translated: CASGVGWGTEAFF. The chain recombines TRBV6-1 with TRBJ1-1; D is unresolved. V lost 8 bases and J 4 bases, leaving 14 bases between the germline ends. Per germline, CDR1 MNHNS and CDR2 SASEGT. The CDR3 runs to 13 residues.

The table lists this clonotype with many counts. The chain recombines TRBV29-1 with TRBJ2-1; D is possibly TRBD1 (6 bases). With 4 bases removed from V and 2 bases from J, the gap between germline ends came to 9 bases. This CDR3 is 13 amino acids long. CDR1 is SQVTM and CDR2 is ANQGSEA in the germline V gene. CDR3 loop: CSVGQVAYNEQFF. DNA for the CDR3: TGCAGCGTTGGACAGGTGGCCTACAATGAGCAGTTCTTC.

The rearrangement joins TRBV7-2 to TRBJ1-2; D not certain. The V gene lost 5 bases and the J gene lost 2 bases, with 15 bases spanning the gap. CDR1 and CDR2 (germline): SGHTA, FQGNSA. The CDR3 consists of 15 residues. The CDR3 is CASSTDTAGNYGYTF. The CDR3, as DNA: TGTGCCAGCAGCACAGACACGGCCGGGAACTATGGCTACACCTTC. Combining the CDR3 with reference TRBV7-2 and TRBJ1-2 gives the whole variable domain GAGVSQSPSNKVTEKGKDVELRCDPISGHTALYWYRQSLGQGLEFLIYFQGNSAPDKSGLPSDRFSAERTGGSVSTLTIQRTQQEDSAVYLCASSTDTAGNYGYTFGSGTRLTVV.

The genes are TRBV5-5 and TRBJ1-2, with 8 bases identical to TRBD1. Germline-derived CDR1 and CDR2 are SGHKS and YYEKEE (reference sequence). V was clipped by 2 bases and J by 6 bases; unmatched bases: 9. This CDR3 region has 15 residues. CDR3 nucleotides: TGTGCCAGCAGCTTAGGACAGGGAGTTGCGAATGGCTACACCTTC. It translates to CASSLGQGVANGYTF.

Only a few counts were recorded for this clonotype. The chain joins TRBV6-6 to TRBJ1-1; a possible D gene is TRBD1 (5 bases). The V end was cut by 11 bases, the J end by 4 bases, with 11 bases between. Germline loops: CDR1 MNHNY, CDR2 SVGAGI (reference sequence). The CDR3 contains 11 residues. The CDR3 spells CAVGGGTEAFF. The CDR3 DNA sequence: TGTGCCGTTGGTGGGGGCACTGAAGCTTTCTTT.

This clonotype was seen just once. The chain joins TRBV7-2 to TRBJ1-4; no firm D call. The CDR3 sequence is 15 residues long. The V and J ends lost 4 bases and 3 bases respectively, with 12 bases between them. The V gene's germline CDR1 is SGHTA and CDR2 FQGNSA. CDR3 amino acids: CASSSRRVPNEKLFF. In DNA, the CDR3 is TGTGCCAGCAGCTCCCGCCGGGTTCCTAATGAAAAACTGTTTTTT.

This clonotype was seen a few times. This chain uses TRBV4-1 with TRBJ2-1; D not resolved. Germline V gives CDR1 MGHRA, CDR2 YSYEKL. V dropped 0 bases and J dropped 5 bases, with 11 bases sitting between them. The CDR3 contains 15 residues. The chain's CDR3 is CASSQEIGRNNEQFF. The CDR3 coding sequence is TGCGCCAGCAGCCAAGAAATTGGTAGAAACAATGAGCAGTTCTTC.

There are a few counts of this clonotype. DNA for the CDR3: TGTGCCAGCAGTGAAAGGACGGATCACTATGGCTACACCTTC. Protein product: CASSERTDHYGYTF. The V call is TRBV6-1, the J call TRBJ1-2; D gene uncertain. The CDR3 is 14 amino acids. Germline CDR1 is MNHNS and CDR2 is SASEGT. Trimming pared 2 bases from V and 3 bases from J, leaving 10 bases between.

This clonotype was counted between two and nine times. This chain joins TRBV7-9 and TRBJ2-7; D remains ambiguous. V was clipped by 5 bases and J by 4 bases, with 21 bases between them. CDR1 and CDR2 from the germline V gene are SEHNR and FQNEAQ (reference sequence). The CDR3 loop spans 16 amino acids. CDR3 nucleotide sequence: TGTGCCAGCAGCATGGGCCCACGCACGGAGACTTACGAGCAGTACTTC. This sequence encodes CASSMGPRTETYEQYF.

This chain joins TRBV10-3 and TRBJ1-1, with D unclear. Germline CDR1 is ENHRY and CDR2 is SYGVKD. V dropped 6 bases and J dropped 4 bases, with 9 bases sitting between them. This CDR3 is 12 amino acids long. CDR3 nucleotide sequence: TGTGCCATCAGAGACGGGCGCACTGAAGCTTTCTTT. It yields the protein CAIRDGRTEAFF.

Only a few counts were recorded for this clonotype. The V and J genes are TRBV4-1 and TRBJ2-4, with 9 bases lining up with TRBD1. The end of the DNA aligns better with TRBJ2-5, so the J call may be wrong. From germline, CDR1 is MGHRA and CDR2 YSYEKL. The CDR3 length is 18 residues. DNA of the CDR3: TGCGCCAGCAGCCTCAACAGGGGCCCGACAGGGGGCCAAGAGACCCAGTACTTC. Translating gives CASSLNRGPTGGQETQYF.

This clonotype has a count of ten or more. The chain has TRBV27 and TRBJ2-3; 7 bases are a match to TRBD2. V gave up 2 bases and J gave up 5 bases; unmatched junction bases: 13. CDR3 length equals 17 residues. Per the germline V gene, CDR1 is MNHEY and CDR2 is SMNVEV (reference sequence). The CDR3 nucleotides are TGTGCCAGCAGTTTAGGTCGGGGAGGGCCGGCCCTAGATACGCAGTATTTT. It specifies CASSLGRGGPALDTQYF.